These 21 T cell receptor beta chains originate from one sample sequenced in a study of radiation and T cells in renal cell carcinoma. The time point denotes: blood 2 weeks post-SBRT. Indicated treatment: 15 Gy SBRT to primary tumor, nephrectomy 4 weeks later. The data were produced by immunoSEQ multiplex PCR, yet TCRdb's version contains in-frame clones alone and is incomplete. This sample has roughly 140,000 clones; roughly 87% occur once, and the top ten carry 10% to 15%. The sequencing here drew on blood, taken from a patient whose treatment included radiotherapy and nephrectomy. The receptors were gathered from a woman between 50 and 59 years old with renal cell carcinoma.

In nucleotides, the CDR3 is TGTGCCAGCAGCCGGTGGGGGGACGGGGACGCCGGTGAAAAACTGTTTTTT. As protein: CASSRWGDGDAGEKLFF. J is TRBJ1-4 and V is TRBV5-5; D is perhaps TRBD1 (5 bases). The V end was cut by 4 bases, the J end by 7 bases, with 23 bases between. Germline V gene lookup returns CDR1 SGHKS and CDR2 YYEKEE (reference sequence). The CDR3 is 17 amino acids.

The gene calls are TRBV6-5 and TRBJ2-7; no definite D call. Germline CDR1 reads MNHEY; CDR2 reads SVGAGI. V shed 7 bases and J shed 2 bases, with 18 bases lying between them. The CDR3 covers 15 residues. CDR3 sequence (DNA): TGTGCCAGCAAGTCGACCGGTACAGCAACCTACGAGCAGTACTTC. Amino acids: CASKSTGTATYEQYF.

This clone was recorded once. The chain links TRBV7-8 to TRBJ1-1; TRBD1 might be the D (6 bases). This CDR3 has 14 amino acids. The V gene's germline CDR1 is SGHVS and CDR2 FQNEAQ. The V end was cut by 5 bases, the J end by 1 base, with 11 bases between. CDR3 DNA: TGTGCCAGCAGCGTAACAGGGAGGAACACTGAAGCTTTCTTT. Its translation: CASSVTGRNTEAFF.

This chain uses TRBV7-2 with TRBJ1-3; D unresolved. The CDR3 loop spans 13 amino acids. Trimming removed 1 base at V and 1 base at J, with 2 bases between. CDR1 is SGHTA and CDR2 is FQGNSA in the germline V gene. The CDR3 is CASSLESGNTIYF. In DNA, the CDR3 is TGTGCCAGCAGCTTAGAATCTGGAAACACCATATATTTT.

The rearrangement uses TRBV19 and TRBJ2-7, with 10 bases fitting TRBD1. With 4 bases clipped from V and 5 bases from J, the junction kept 11 bases outside the gene matches. The CDR3 consists of 16 residues. From germline, CDR1 is LNHDA and CDR2 SQIVND (reference sequence). CDR3 loop: CASSTDRDRGLDEQYF. CDR3 in DNA: TGTGCCAGTAGTACCGATCGGGACAGGGGTTTAGACGAGCAGTACTTC.

V and J are TRBV7-6 and TRBJ1-2; D perhaps matches TRBD1 (5 bases). Germline CDR1 reads SGHVS; CDR2 reads FNYEAQ. The CDR3 consists of 12 residues. Trimming pared 2 bases from V and 8 bases from J, leaving 9 bases between. The CDR3 spells CASSLMGEGYTF. The CDR3, as DNA: TGTGCCAGCAGCTTAATGGGGGAGGGCTACACCTTC. The full variable domain, rest sourced from reference TRBV7-6 and TRBJ1-2, is GAGVSQSPRYKVTKRGQDVALRCDPISGHVSLYWYRQALGQGPEFLTYFNYEAQQDKSGLPNDRFSAERPEGSISTLTIQRTEQRDSAMYRCASSLMGEGYTFGSGTRLTVV.

This clone was seen a handful of times. The chain recombines TRBV12-5 with TRBJ2-1, with 9 nucleotides matching TRBD2. The CDR3 extends over 15 amino acids. J was trimmed by 9 bases and V by 1 base; bases with no gene match: 7. Germline V gene data show CDR1 as LGHNT and CDR2 as FRNRAP. CDR3 in DNA: TGTGCTAGTGGTTTGGGCGGGGGGGCCGTGAGTGAGCAGTTCTTC. It encodes CASGLGGGAVSEQFF.

The V call is TRBV9, the J call TRBJ2-2; 13 positions match TRBD2. The V gene end was trimmed by 3 bases and the J gene end by 5 bases; junction bases not matched to a gene: 4. Germline V lookup: CDR1 SGDLS, CDR2 YYNGEE. This CDR3 has 16 residues. This CDR3 is CASSAPTSGGTGELFF. CDR3 nucleotides: TGTGCCAGCAGCGCACCGACTAGCGGGGGGACCGGGGAGCTGTTTTTT.

The chain employs TRBV2 and TRBJ1-1; the D is unclear. This CDR3 contains 13 residues. V was clipped by 5 bases and J by 7 bases, with 14 bases between them. Germline-derived CDR1 and CDR2 are SNHLY and FYNNEI. The CDR3 DNA reads as TGTGCCAGCAGTTTTTCCCGGACTGATGAAGCTTTCTTT. This translates into CASSFSRTDEAFF.

The chain couples TRBV30 to TRBJ1-1; tentatively, D is TRBD1 (5 bases). Trimming removed 3 bases at V and 10 bases at J, with 24 bases between. The CDR3 is made up of 15 amino acids. CDR1 is GTSNPN and CDR2 is SVGIG in the germline V gene (reference sequence). CDR3 residues: CAWRPFGDPRGIAFF. DNA of the CDR3: TGTGCCTGGAGACCCTTCGGGGACCCCAGAGGTATAGCTTTCTTT.

The V and J genes are TRBV4-2 and TRBJ2-2; 9 bases agree with TRBD1. Per the germline V gene, CDR1 is LGHNA and CDR2 is YNFKEQ. V lost 5 bases, J lost 2 bases, and 9 bases stayed unmatched. This CDR3 comprises 17 residues. Here the CDR3 reads CASSKDRGPANTGELFF. The CDR3 DNA follows: TGTGCCAGCAGCAAGGACAGGGGACCTGCTAACACCGGGGAGCTGTTTTTT.

V is TRBV6-5 and J is TRBJ2-7, with 12 bases matching TRBD2. With 4 bases clipped from V and 12 bases from J, the junction kept 4 bases outside the gene matches. CDR1 is MNHEY, CDR2 SVGAGI, per germline. CDR3 size: 12 residues. The CDR3 region has the DNA TGTGCCAGCAGTTCCCCGGGACTAGCGGGGTACTTC. Its translation: CASSSPGLAGYF.

The chain combines TRBV19 with TRBJ2-7; 9 bases agree with TRBD1. V gave up 6 bases and J gave up 6 bases; unmatched junction bases: 9. Germline values: CDR1 LNHDA, CDR2 SQIVND (reference sequence). The CDR3 covers 14 residues. The CDR3 DNA is TGTGCCAGTAGCTCCCGACAGGGGGGATTCGAGCAGTACTTC. This sequence encodes CASSSRQGGFEQYF.

On this clone: Different DNA sequences within this sample yield the same CDR3. The chain employs TRBV5-1 and TRBJ1-6; no reliable D call. V lost 0 bases, J lost 0 bases, and 4 bases lay in between. This CDR3 is built from 15 residues. Germline V gene lookup returns CDR1 SGHRS and CDR2 YFSETQ. CDR3 loop: CASSLESSYNSPLHF. In DNA form, the CDR3 reads TGCGCCAGCAGCTTGGAGAGCTCCTATAATTCACCCCTCCACTTT.

This sequence joins TRBV2 and TRBJ2-1; 15 bases are shared with TRBD2. Germline trimming cut 5 bases from V and 9 bases from J; bases unmatched to any gene: 5. The CDR3 sequence is 15 residues long. The V gene's germline CDR1 is SNHLY and CDR2 FYNNEI. In DNA, the CDR3 is TGTGCCAGCAGTAGGACTAGCGGGGGGGATGGTGAGCAGTTCTTC. It encodes CASSRTSGGDGEQFF.

The J gene is TRBJ1-2, the V gene TRBV7-9; D is unclear. V was trimmed by 7 bases and J by 2 bases, leaving 8 bases between them. Looked up from germline, CDR1 is SEHNR and CDR2 is FQNEAQ (reference sequence). This CDR3 is 12 amino acids long. CDR3 DNA sequence: TGTGCCAGCACCCCGCAGAACTATGGCTACACCTTC. Amino acid sequence: CASTPQNYGYTF.

This chain uses TRBV27 with TRBJ2-3; D not certain. Germline lookup yields CDR1 MNHEY and CDR2 SMNVEV (reference sequence). V lost 6 bases, J lost 4 bases, and 14 bases lay in between. This CDR3 is 14 amino acids long. CDR3 sequence: CASSSSRPSDTQYF. In DNA, the CDR3 is TGTGCCAGCAGCTCCTCTCGCCCCTCAGATACGCAGTATTTT.

The gene calls are TRBV6-4 and TRBJ2-3, with D perhaps being TRBD1 or TRBD2 (7 bases each). CDR3 length: 13 amino acids. Trimming pared 8 bases from V and 4 bases from J, leaving 13 bases between. Germline lookup yields CDR1 MRHNA and CDR2 SNTAGT. The CDR3 DNA follows: TGTGCCAGCGCAGGGGGGGCCGCAGATACGCAGTATTTT. The encoded protein is CASAGGAADTQYF.

CDR3 bases: TGCGCCAGCAGCCAAGGGACAGGGGGTAATGAAAAACTGTTTTTT. The encoded protein is CASSQGTGGNEKLFF. The J gene is TRBJ1-4, the V gene TRBV5-1; 11 bases map to TRBD1. Trimming cost V 4 bases and J 4 bases; bases outside gene matches: 3. CDR1 SGHRS and CDR2 YFSETQ come from the germline V gene. This CDR3 has 15 residues.

The genes are TRBV15 and TRBJ1-4; D is undetermined. This CDR3 is built from 13 residues. Germline V gene sequence: CDR1 LNHNV, CDR2 YYDKDF (reference sequence). V gave up 6 bases and J gave up 3 bases, with 8 bases separating them. The DNA for the CDR3 is TGTGCCACCAGACGGGGTGCTAATGAAAAACTGTTTTTT. As protein: CATRRGANEKLFF. The entire variable domain, with the rest obtained from reference TRBV15 and TRBJ1-4, is as follows: DAMVIQNPRYQVTQFGKPVTLSCSQTLNHNVMYWYQQKSSQAPKLLFHYYDKDFNNEADTPDNFQSRRPNTSFCFLDIRSPGLGDTAMYLCATRRGANEKLFFGSGTQLSVL.

This sequence joins TRBV6-1 and TRBJ2-2, with 9 bases fitting TRBD2. The junction had 8 bases not matched to a gene; V was cut back by 8 bases and J by 4 bases. The CDR3 is 15 residues long. Germline CDR1 reads MNHNS; CDR2 reads SASEGT. The CDR3 here is CASGLAGLLTGELFF. DNA for the CDR3: TGTGCCAGCGGGCTAGCGGGGTTACTCACCGGGGAGCTGTTTTTT.